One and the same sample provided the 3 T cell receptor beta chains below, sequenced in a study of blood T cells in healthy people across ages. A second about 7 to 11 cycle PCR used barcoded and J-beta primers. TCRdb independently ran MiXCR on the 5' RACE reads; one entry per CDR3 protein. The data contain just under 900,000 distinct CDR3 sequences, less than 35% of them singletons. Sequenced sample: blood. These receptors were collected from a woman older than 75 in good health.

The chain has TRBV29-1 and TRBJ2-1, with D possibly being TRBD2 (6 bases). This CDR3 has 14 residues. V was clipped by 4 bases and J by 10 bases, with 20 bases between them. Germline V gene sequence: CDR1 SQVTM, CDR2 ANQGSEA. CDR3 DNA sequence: TGCAGCGTTGGGGTGAGCGGGTCTTCGCGGGAGCAGTTCTTC. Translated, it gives CSVGVSGSSREQFF.

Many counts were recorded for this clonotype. The DNA for the CDR3 is TGTGCCAGCAGCTCAAACCCGGGACAGGGATACAATGAGCAGTTCTTC. Protein: CASSSNPGQGYNEQFF. This chain uses TRBV6-2 or TRBV6-3 with TRBJ2-1, with TRBD1 identical over 9 bases. Germline V gives CDR1 MNHEY, CDR2 SVGEGT. J gave up 4 bases and V 6 bases, and 10 bases lay outside the gene matches. The CDR3 is 16 amino acids.

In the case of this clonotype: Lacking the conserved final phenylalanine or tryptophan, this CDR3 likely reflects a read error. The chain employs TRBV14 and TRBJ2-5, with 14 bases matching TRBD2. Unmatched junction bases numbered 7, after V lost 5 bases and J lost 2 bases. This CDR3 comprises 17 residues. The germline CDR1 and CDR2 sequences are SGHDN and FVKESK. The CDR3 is CASSSLGLAGAQETQYL. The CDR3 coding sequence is TGTGCCAGCAGCTCGCTGGGACTAGCGGGGGCACAAGAGACCCAGTACTTA.